The entry below gives a single T cell receptor (beta chain) sequence along with its context. Original methodology: Estimation of nucleated cell counts was performed using reference gene primer amplification. Using immunoSEQ multiplex PCR, the repertoire was profiled, and TCRdb retains in-frame clones only, with some absent. V, J and clone size are those of that table, while D and trimming were read from the DNA. The table shows some 380,000 clones, with more than 65% occurring only once. The data stem from a study of blood T cell repertoires in COVID-19. Overall study context: Specimens from acute and convalescent COVID-19 originated in the United States, Italy and Spain. In each case, the material was cDNA or gDNA derived from T cells, B-cell-depleted T cells, or PBMCs.

The ends lost 6 bases at V and 0 bases at J; junction bases unmatched: 3. Germline V lookup: CDR1 MNHEY, CDR2 SVGEGT. This CDR3 is 15 amino acids long. Sequencing used peripheral blood. The rearrangement uses TRBV6-2 or TRBV6-3 and TRBJ2-5, with 11 bases that match TRBD1. This receptor was obtained from a human donor with acute or convalescent COVID-19. The donor label of this sample is uncertain. Here the CDR3 reads CASSRDRGNQETQYF. The CDR3, as DNA: TGTGCCAGCAGCCGGGACAGGGGGAACCAAGAGACCCAGTACTTC.